These 2 T cell receptor beta chains were all obtained from the same sample, sequenced in a study of monozygotic twins with inflammatory bowel disease. From the 5' RACE reads, TCRdb lists one entry per CDR3 protein and no DNA. This sample's table has about 160,000 distinct CDR3 sequences. The sample comprised blood. Receptor source: a human donor with ulcerative colitis or Crohn's disease, or a healthy co-twin of an affected twin (not recorded which).

This chain joins TRBV18 and TRBJ2-1; with no DNA, the TCRdb D assignment of TRBD1 cannot be verified. Germline CDR1 is KGHSH and CDR2 is LQKENI. The CDR3 has 14 residues. CDR3 sequence: CASSGGRSYNEQFF.

V gene TRBV9 combines with J gene TRBJ1-1; there is no DNA to check the TCRdb D call of TRBD1. The CDR3 length is 14 residues. CDR1 is SGDLS, CDR2 YYNGEE, per germline. CDR3 protein: CASSVGGGSTEAFF.